Below are 8 T cell receptor beta chains sequenced from a single sample in a study of T cells in localized non-small cell lung cancer. TCRdb's table, derived via immunoSEQ multiplex PCR, lists solely in-frame clones and lacks some. There are 15,000 to 20,000 clones in the sample; around nine tenths occur only once, and roughly 29% lies in the top ten. Source: peripheral blood, taken before any cancer treatment. These receptors originate from a female donor of 60 years or more with stage III squamous cell lung carcinoma.

The rearrangement uses TRBV19 and TRBJ1-6; D is ambiguous. This CDR3 is 14 amino acids long. V lost 4 bases, J lost 6 bases, and 10 bases lay in between. The germline CDR1 and CDR2 sequences are LNHDA and SQIVND (reference sequence). In DNA, the CDR3 is TGTGCCAGTAGTAGTCACGGGGTTAATTCACCCCTCCACTTT. Protein sequence: CASSSHGVNSPLHF.

The rearrangement links TRBV28 to TRBJ1-1; D is ambiguous. The CDR3 runs 14 residues. Trimming removed 4 bases at V and 0 bases at J, with 9 bases between. CDR1 is MDHEN and CDR2 is SYDVKM in the germline V gene. The CDR3 DNA sequence: TGTGCCAGCAGTTCACTGGTCATGAACACTGAAGCTTTCTTT. Translation: CASSSLVMNTEAFF.

The chain uses TRBV18 and TRBJ1-1; 8 bases are shared with TRBD1. CDR1 KGHSH and CDR2 LQKENI come from the germline V gene. The trim removed 4 bases at V and 5 bases at J, leaving 9 bases unmatched. CDR3 size: 15 residues. The CDR3 is CASSLGQGGQTEAFF. The DNA for the CDR3 is TGTGCCAGCTCACTCGGACAGGGAGGACAAACTGAAGCTTTCTTT. Looking up the rest from reference TRBV18 and TRBJ1-1 gives the full variable domain: NAGVMQNPRHLVRRRGQEARLRCSPMKGHSHVYWYRQLPEEGLKFMVYLQKENIIDESGMPKERFSAEFPKEGPSILRIQQVVRGDSAAYFCASSLGQGGQTEAFFGQGTRLTVV.

This clone has just a few counts. The chain recombines TRBV5-1 with TRBJ1-1; D is perhaps TRBD1 (6 bases). The V end was cut by 4 bases, the J end by 7 bases, with 17 bases between. Germline CDR1 and CDR2: SGHRS and YFSETQ. The CDR3 length is 14 residues. The CDR3 sequence is CASSDRGQSSEAFF. In DNA, the CDR3 is TGCGCCAGCAGCGACCGGGGGCAGAGTAGTGAAGCTTTCTTT. Complete variable domain (other parts from reference TRBV5-1 and TRBJ1-1): KAGVTQTPRYLIKTRGQQVTLSCSPISGHRSVSWYQQTPGQGLQFLFEYFSETQRNKGNFPGRFSGRQFSNSRSEMNVSTLELGDSALYLCASSDRGQSSEAFFGQGTRLTVV.

The J gene is TRBJ2-3, the V gene TRBV7-2; D is possibly TRBD1 (6 bases). Germline lookup yields CDR1 SGHTA and CDR2 FQGNSA. This CDR3 comprises 15 residues. Trimming took off 7 bases at V and 1 base at J, with 15 bases between the two ends. In DNA form, the CDR3 reads TGTGCCAGCACGGGTAACAGGGTGGGCACAGATACGCAGTATTTT. The encoded protein is CASTGNRVGTDTQYF.

The CDR3 spells CASSPRPINYGYTF. The CDR3 nucleotides are TGTGCCAGTAGTCCCCGACCGATTAACTATGGCTACACCTTC. The rearrangement joins TRBV19 to TRBJ1-2; D is unresolved. CDR1 LNHDA and CDR2 SQIVND come from the germline V gene (reference sequence). The V gene lost 5 bases and the J gene lost 1 base, with 11 bases spanning the gap. The CDR3 runs 14 residues.

The chain is built from TRBV6-5 and TRBJ1-4; 9 nucleotides agree with TRBD1. The CDR3 length is 14 residues. Trimming removed 5 bases from V and 6 bases from J; junction bases left unmatched: 4. The germline gives CDR1 MNHEY, CDR2 SVGAGI. This CDR3 is CASSVGQGYEKLFF. The DNA for the CDR3 is TGTGCCAGCAGTGTCGGACAGGGGTATGAAAAACTGTTTTTT.

For the CDR3, the DNA is TGCGCCAGCAGCTTCGGCTGGACAGGGGCGGTGGGTGAGCAGTACTTC. Amino acid sequence: CASSFGWTGAVGEQYF. The V and J genes are TRBV5-1 and TRBJ2-7; 9 positions match TRBD1. CDR3 length: 16 amino acids. J was trimmed by 7 bases and V by 2 bases; bases with no gene match: 13. Per germline, CDR1 SGHRS and CDR2 YFSETQ.